This section outlines one T cell receptor (beta chain) sequence together with its context. These data belong to a study of beta chain features in type 1 diabetes. On the study more broadly: Examination spanned over 85,000,000 sorted cells from all samples.

Trimming removed 5 bases at V and 5 bases at J, with 16 bases between. This CDR3 region has 15 residues. Germline V gene sequence: CDR1 LNHNV, CDR2 YYDKDF (reference sequence). Reverse transcription of all isolated RNA meant that expressed TCRB transcripts were sequenced. About 3.7 million reads on average were seen across naive, central memory and regulatory T cell samples. Some clones are missing from TCRdb's copy, which holds only in-frame ones; the method was immunoSEQ multiplex PCR. Among about 900,000 clones listed, roughly 16% were seen once. The chain joins TRBV15 to TRBJ2-1; tentatively, D is TRBD1 (5 bases). The origin of this receptor is a woman between 18 and 29 years old in good health. Sequenced input: naive CD4+ T cells from blood. The CDR3 DNA follows: TGTGCCACCAGCTGGGGCGGAAACCTAAACAATGAGCAGTTCTTC. This translates into CATSWGGNLNNEQFF.